This TCR beta chain was observed in a study of T cells in Graves' hyperthyroidism and ophthalmopathy. Findings of the study overall: Blood also contained most expanded thyroid clonotypes above 0.001.

Germline CDR1 and CDR2: MGHRA and YSYEKL. Between the trimmed V and J ends, which lost 4 bases and 2 bases, there was a span of 14 bases. The CDR3 consists of 15 residues. Reasons for excluding patients were uncontrolled infection, other autoimmune disease, pregnancy or lactation. Amplification of TCR beta CDR3 regions used RNA as the template. Carried out on the TCR CDR3, a first-round RT-PCR used the HTBI primer set. MiXCR, applied by TCRdb to the multiplex PCR reads, yields one record per CDR3 protein. The sample shows a few hundred thousand distinct CDR3 sequences, over 15% of them seen only once. The sample holds a few counts of this clonotype. Its target is unknown.

This chain uses TRBV4-1 with TRBJ1-1, with D possibly being TRBD1 (5 bases). This TCR was sampled from a woman between 50 and 59 years old with Graves' hyperthyroidism. Sequenced material: blood. This CDR3 is CASSRTVGANTEAFF. The CDR3 bases are TGCGCCAGCAGCCGGACTGTCGGGGCCAACACTGAAGCTTTCTTT.